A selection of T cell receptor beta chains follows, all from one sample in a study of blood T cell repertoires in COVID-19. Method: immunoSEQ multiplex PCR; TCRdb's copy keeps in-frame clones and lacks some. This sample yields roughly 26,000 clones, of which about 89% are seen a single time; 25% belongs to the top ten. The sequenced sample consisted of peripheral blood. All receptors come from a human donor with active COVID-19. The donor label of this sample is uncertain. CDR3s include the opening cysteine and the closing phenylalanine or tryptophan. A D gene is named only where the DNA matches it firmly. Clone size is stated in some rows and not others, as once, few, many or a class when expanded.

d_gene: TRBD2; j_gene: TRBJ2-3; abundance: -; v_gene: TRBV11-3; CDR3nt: TGTGCCAGCAGCTCCCTAGGGACTAGCACTCGCACAGATACGCAGTATTTT; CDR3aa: CASSSLGTSTRTDTQYF
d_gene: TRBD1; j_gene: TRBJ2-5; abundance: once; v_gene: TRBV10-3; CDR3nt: TGTGCCATCAGTGAGGCCCGGGACAGGGTCCTAGAGACCCAGTACTTC; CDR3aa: CAISEARDRVLETQYF
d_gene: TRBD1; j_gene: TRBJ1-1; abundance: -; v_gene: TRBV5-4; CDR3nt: TGTGCCAGCAGCCTCGGGCCAGGGGGAATGAACACTGAAGCTTTCTTT; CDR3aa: CASSLGPGGMNTEAFF
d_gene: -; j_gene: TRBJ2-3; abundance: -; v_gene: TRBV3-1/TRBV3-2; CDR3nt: TGTGCCAGCAGCCAAAGCCCGACAGGCCTCACAGATACGCAGTATTTT; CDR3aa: CASSQSPTGLTDTQYF
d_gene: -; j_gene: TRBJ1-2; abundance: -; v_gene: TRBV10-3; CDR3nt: TGTGCCATCAGCGTGGCCGCCTCTGGGCTTCCTAACTATGGCTACACCTTC; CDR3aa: CAISVAASGLPNYGYTF
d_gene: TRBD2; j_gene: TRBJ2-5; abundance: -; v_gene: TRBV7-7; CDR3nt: TGTGCTAGCAGCTTAGGGAGACTAGCGGGAGGGGTATCGGAGACCCAGTACTTC; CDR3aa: CASSLGRLAGGVSETQYF
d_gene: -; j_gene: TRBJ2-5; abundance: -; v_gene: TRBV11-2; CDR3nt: TGTGCCAGCAGCCCAATGGGTCCTCAGGGCGGGATGGGAGAGACCCAGTACTTC; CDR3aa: CASSPMGPQGGMGETQYF
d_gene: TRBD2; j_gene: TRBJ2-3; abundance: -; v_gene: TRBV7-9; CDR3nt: TGTGCCAGCAGCTTAGCTAGCGGGAGGACAGATACGCAGTATTTT; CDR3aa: CASSLASGRTDTQYF
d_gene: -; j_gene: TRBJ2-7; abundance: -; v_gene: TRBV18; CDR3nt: TGTGCCAGCTCACCACCGGTGTCGCGGGAGCAGTACTTC; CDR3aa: CASSPPVSREQYF
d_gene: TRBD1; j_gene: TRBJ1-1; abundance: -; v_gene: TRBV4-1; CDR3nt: TGCGCCAGCAGCCGCCGGACAGGGGAGGTTCTGCCTGAAGCTTTCTTT; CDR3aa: CASSRRTGEVLPEAFF
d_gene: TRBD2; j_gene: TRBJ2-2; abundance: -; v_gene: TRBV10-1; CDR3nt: TGCGCCAGCAGTCCCTCTAGCGGGGGAAGCACCGGGGAGCTGTTTTTT; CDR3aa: CASSPSSGGSTGELFF
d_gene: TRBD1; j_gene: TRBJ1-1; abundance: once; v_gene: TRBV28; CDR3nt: TGTGCCAGCAGTCTGACGACAGGGTGGGGGAACACTGAAGCTTTCTTT; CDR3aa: CASSLTTGWGNTEAFF
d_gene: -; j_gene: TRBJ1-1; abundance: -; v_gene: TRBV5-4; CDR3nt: TGTGCCAGCAGCTTGGCAGGCCGACGGGGGTATAACACTGAAGCTTTCTTT; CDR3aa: CASSLAGRRGYNTEAFF
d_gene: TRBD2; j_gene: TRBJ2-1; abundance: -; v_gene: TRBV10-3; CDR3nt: TGTGCCATCGGGACTAGCGGGAGGAATGAGCAGTTCTTC; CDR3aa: CAIGTSGRNEQFF
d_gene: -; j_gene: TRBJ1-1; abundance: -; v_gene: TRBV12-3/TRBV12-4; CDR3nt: TGTGCCAGCAGTTTATGGGGAGATACTGAAGCTTTCTTT; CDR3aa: CASSLWGDTEAFF
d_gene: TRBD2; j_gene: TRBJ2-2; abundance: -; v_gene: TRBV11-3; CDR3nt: TGTGCCAGCAGCTCGAGATCTAGCGGGGAGCGCACCGGGGAGCTGTTTTTT; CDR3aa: CASSSRSSGERTGELFF
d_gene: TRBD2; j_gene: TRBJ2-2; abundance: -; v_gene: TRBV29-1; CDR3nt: TGCAGCGTTGTGGGACTAGCGGGAGTCCCCGCGAACACCGGGGAGCTGTTTTTT; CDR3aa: CSVVGLAGVPANTGELFF
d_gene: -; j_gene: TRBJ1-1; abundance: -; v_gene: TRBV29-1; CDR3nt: TGCAGCGTTACAGGGGCTTTCTTT; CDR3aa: CSVTGAFF
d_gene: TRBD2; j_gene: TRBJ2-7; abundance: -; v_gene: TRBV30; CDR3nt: TGTGCCTGGACGGGGGGCTCCTACGAGCAGTACTTC; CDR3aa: CAWTGGSYEQYF
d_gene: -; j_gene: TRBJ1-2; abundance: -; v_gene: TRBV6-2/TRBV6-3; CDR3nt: TGTGCCAGCAGTTACATGGACAATGAGTATGGCTACACCTTC; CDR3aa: CASSYMDNEYGYTF
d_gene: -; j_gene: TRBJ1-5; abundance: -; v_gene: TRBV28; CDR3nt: TGTGCCAGCAGTTCTCCCAATCAGCCCCAGCATTTT; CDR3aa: CASSSPNQPQHF
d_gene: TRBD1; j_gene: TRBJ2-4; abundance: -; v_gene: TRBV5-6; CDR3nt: TGTGCCAGCAGCTTGGGAGGGGGACAGGTCAACATTCAGTACTTC; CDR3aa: CASSLGGGQVNIQYF
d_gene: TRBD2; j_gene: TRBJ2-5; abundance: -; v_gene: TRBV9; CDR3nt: TGTGCCAGCAGCGTAGCTGGAGGCGGGAGTGGGGAGACCCAGTACTTC; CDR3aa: CASSVAGGGSGETQYF
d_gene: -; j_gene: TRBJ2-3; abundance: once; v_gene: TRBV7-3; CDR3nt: TGTGCCAGCAGCTTATGGGGGGGCGATACAGATACGCAGTATTTT; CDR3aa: CASSLWGGDTDTQYF
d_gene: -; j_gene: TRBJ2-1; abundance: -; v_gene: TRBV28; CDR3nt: TGTGCCAGCAGTCAGGCGGGAAATAGCTACAATGAGCAGTTCTTC; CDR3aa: CASSQAGNSYNEQFF
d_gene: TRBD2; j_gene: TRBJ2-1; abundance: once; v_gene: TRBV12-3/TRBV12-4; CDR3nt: TGTGCCAGCAGTCCACTAGCGGAGCAGTTCTTC; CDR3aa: CASSPLAEQFF
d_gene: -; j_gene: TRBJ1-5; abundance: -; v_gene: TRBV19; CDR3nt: TGTGCCAGTAGTTCGGTTCAGGCAGGCGTCGCGCTTGGCAATCAGCCCCAGCATTTT; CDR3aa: CASSSVQAGVALGNQPQHF
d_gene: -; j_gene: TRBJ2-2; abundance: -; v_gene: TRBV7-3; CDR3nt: TGTGCCAGCAGCCTTACAACTAGTCTGACTAGTTCCGGGGAGCTGTTTTTT; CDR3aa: CASSLTTSLTSSGELFF
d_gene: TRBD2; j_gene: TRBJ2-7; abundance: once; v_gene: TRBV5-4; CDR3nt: TGTGCCAGCAGTTCGGGACTAGCGGGGGTGAGCTCCTACGAGCAGTACTTC; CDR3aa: CASSSGLAGVSSYEQYF
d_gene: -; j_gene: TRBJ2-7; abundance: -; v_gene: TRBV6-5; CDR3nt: TGTGCCAGCAGCCCGGGGGATTCCTACGAGCAGTACTTC; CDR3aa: CASSPGDSYEQYF
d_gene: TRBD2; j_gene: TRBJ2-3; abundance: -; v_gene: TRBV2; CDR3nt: TGTGCCACCCGATGGACTAGGTCTGGAGATACGCAGTATTTT; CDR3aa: CATRWTRSGDTQYF
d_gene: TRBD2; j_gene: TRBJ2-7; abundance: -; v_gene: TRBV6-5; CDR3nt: TGTGCCAGCAGAGCCAGCGGGGGGTTCTCCTACGAGCAGTACTTC; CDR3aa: CASRASGGFSYEQYF
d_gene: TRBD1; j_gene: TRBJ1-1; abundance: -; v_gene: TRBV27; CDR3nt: TGTGCCAGCAGTAGGTGGACAGGGCAATCGAACACTGAAGCTTTCTTT; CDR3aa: CASSRWTGQSNTEAFF
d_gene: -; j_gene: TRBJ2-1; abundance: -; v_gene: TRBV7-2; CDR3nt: TGTGCCAGCAGCCCGAGCAAAGCGTTATACAATGAGCAGTTCTTC; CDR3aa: CASSPSKALYNEQFF
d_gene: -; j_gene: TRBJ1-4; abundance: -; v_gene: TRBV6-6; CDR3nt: TGTGCCAGCAGTTATCCCAAGGGGCGAACTAATGAAAAACTGTTTTTT; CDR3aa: CASSYPKGRTNEKLFF
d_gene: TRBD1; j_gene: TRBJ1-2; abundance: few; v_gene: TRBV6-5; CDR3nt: TGTGCCAGCAGGGTGGGGACAGGCTATGGCTACACCTTC; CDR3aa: CASRVGTGYGYTF
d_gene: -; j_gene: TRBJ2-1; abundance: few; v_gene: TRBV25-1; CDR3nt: TGTGCCAGCGAAAAGGGGAAAAGCTCCTACAATGAGCAGTTCTTC; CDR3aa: CASEKGKSSYNEQFF
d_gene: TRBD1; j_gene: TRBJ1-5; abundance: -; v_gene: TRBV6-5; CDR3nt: TGTGCCAGCAGCAACAGACAGGGACGCAATCAGCCCCAGCATTTT; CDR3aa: CASSNRQGRNQPQHF
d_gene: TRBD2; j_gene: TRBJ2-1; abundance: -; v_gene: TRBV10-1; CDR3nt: TGCGCCAGCAGTGCTAGCGGGGTATATGAGCAGTTCTTC; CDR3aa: CASSASGVYEQFF
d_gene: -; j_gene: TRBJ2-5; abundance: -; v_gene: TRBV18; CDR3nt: TGTGCCAGCTCACCACCGATCACCGGGTGGTCAGAGACCCAGTACTTC; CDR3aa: CASSPPITGWSETQYF
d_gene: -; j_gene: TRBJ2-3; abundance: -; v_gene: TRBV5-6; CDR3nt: TGTGCCAGCAGCTTGCGGGTTTTTCGCACAGATACGCAGTATTTT; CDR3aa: CASSLRVFRTDTQYF
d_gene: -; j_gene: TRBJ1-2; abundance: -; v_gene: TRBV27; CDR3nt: TGTGCCAGCAGTTTATTCGGCGGGGACTATGGCTACACCTTC; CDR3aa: CASSLFGGDYGYTF
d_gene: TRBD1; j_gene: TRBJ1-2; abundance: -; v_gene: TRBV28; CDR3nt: TGTGCCAGCAGAGCCTCAGGGGGCACAGGGGGCGGCTACACCTTC; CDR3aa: CASRASGGTGGGYTF
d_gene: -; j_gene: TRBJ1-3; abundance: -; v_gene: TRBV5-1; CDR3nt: TGCGCCAGCAGCTTGGGGAGCTCTGGAAACACCATATATTTT; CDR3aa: CASSLGSSGNTIYF
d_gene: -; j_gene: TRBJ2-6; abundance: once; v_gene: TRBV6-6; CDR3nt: TGTGCCAGCAGTCCTTACAGGGGACTCTCTGGGGCCAACGTCCTGACTTTC; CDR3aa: CASSPYRGLSGANVLTF